The 15 T cell receptor beta chains listed next were all sequenced from one sample in a study of blood T cell repertoires in COVID-19. Sequencing used immunoSEQ multiplex PCR; TCRdb keeps in-frame clones, though not all of them. The sample lists 250,000 to 300,000 clones, approximately 87% occurring once. Sequenced: peripheral blood. Receptor source: a man aged 55-75 years who had recovered from COVID-19.

CDR3 sequence reads: CASSLRVLEGTEAFF. In nucleotides, the CDR3 is TGTGCCAGCAGCTTGCGGGTCCTGGAAGGCACTGAAGCTTTCTTT. The J gene is TRBJ1-1, the V gene TRBV5-5; D is undetermined. The V and J ends lost 1 base and 4 bases respectively, with 14 bases between them. The CDR3 covers 15 residues. The germline gives CDR1 SGHKS, CDR2 YYEKEE (reference sequence). The whole variable domain, remainder taken from reference TRBV5-5 and TRBJ1-1, is DAGVTQSPTHLIKTRGQQVTLRCSPISGHKSVSWYQQVLGQGPQFIFQYYEKEERGRGNFPDRFSARQFPNYSSELNVNALLLGDSALYLCASSLRVLEGTEAFFGQGTRLTVV.

The rearrangement uses TRBV5-5 and TRBJ2-1; possibly TRBD2 for D (6 bases). CDR3 length: 15 residues. V shed 3 bases and J shed 7 bases, with 17 bases lying between them. Germline V gene data show CDR1 as SGHKS and CDR2 as YYEKEE (reference sequence). The CDR3 protein is CASSWGSGGRNEQFF. In nucleotides, the CDR3 is TGTGCCAGCAGCTGGGGTTCTGGGGGGAGGAATGAGCAGTTCTTC.

J is TRBJ1-1 and V is TRBV10-3, with TRBD1 matching over 11 bases. CDR3 length: 16 amino acids. Per germline, CDR1 ENHRY and CDR2 SYGVKD. With V trimmed by 4 bases and J by 3 bases, 7 bases remained unmatched. CDR3 bases: TGTGCCATCAGTGCAGCGCCGGGACAGGGGGACACTGAAGCTTTCTTT. Its protein product is CAISAAPGQGDTEAFF.

This chain joins TRBV7-2 and TRBJ1-3, with D perhaps matching TRBD1 (6 bases). The V gene lost 2 bases and the J gene lost 4 bases, with 18 bases spanning the gap. Germline CDR1 reads SGHTA; CDR2 reads FQGNSA. CDR3 size: 17 residues. The CDR3 spells CASSLIRWDTRGNTIYF. For the CDR3, the DNA is TGTGCCAGCAGCTTAATCCGTTGGGACACCCGCGGAAACACCATATATTTT.

This clone was detected many times. This chain joins TRBV6-5 and TRBJ2-7; possibly TRBD1 for D (5 bases). This CDR3 has 15 amino acids. Trimming cost V 2 bases and J 2 bases, with 13 bases left between them. Germline values: CDR1 MNHEY, CDR2 SVGAGI. The CDR3: CASSYAETDPYEQYF. DNA for the CDR3: TGTGCCAGCAGTTACGCCGAGACAGACCCCTACGAGCAGTACTTC.

This chain joins TRBV5-4 and TRBJ1-4; 8 nucleotides line up with TRBD1. This CDR3 region has 14 residues. V was clipped by 4 bases and J by 5 bases; unmatched bases: 4. Germline lookup yields CDR1 SGHNT and CDR2 YYREEE (reference sequence). CDR3 amino acids: CASSTRTGNEKLFF. CDR3 nucleotide sequence: TGTGCCAGCAGCACCAGGACAGGGAATGAAAAACTGTTTTTT. The variable domain in full, with the rest retrieved from reference TRBV5-4 and TRBJ1-4, is ETGVTQSPTHLIKTRGQQVTLRCSSQSGHNTVSWYQQALGQGPQFIFQYYREEENGRGNFPPRFSGLQFPNYSSELNVNALELDDSALYLCASSTRTGNEKLFFGSGTQLSVL.

This sequence joins TRBV6-6 and TRBJ2-2; 8 positions match TRBD1. The length of the CDR3 is 15 residues. The V and J ends lost 6 bases and 6 bases, in that order; junction bases with no gene match: 9. Per the germline V gene, CDR1 is MNHNY and CDR2 is SVGAGI (reference sequence). The CDR3 DNA follows: TGTGCCAGCAGGGAGCCGGGACAGGCAGCCGGGGAGCTGTTTTTT. Its translation is CASREPGQAAGELFF.

The chain employs TRBV7-6 and TRBJ1-5; D perhaps matches TRBD1 (6 bases). CDR3 size: 14 residues. The ends were cut back, 1 base at V and 7 bases at J, with 11 bases in the middle. CDR1 and CDR2 (germline): SGHVS, FNYEAQ. The DNA of the CDR3 is TGTGCCAGCAGCTTAGGGGCGGGGGCCCAGCCCCAGCATTTT. Translating it yields CASSLGAGAQPQHF.

The J gene is TRBJ1-5, the V gene TRBV27, with TRBD1 matching 7 bases. This CDR3 has 15 amino acids. Germline lookup yields CDR1 MNHEY and CDR2 SMNVEV (reference sequence). Unmatched junction bases numbered 5, after V lost 6 bases and J lost 0 bases. The CDR3 protein is CASRWGQNSNQPQHF. CDR3 bases: TGTGCCAGCAGATGGGGACAGAATAGCAATCAGCCCCAGCATTTT.

This chain uses TRBV5-5 with TRBJ2-3; maybe TRBD1 (6 bases). Looked up from germline, CDR1 is SGHKS and CDR2 is YYEKEE (reference sequence). V lost 3 bases to trimming and J lost 8 bases, with 16 bases between them. This CDR3 region has 14 residues. The CDR3 reads CASSYTDPQGTQYF. The CDR3 coding sequence is TGTGCCAGCAGCTACACGGACCCACAGGGTACGCAGTATTTT.

To note about this clone: The identical CDR3 is also encoded by other nucleotide sequences in the sample. The CDR3 coding sequence is TGTGCCAGCTCATCGGGACAGGCCAACTATGGCTACACCTTC. Amino acids: CASSSGQANYGYTF. This rearrangement joins TRBV18 to TRBJ1-2; 8 nucleotides match TRBD1. CDR1 and CDR2 from the germline V gene are KGHSH and LQKENI. The CDR3 loop spans 14 amino acids. With 5 bases clipped from V and 2 bases from J, the junction kept 4 bases outside the gene matches.

The V and J genes are TRBV19 and TRBJ2-2; 8 nucleotides line up with TRBD1. From germline, CDR1 is LNHDA and CDR2 SQIVND (reference sequence). The CDR3 contains 15 residues. J lost 5 bases, V lost 6 bases, and 8 bases had no gene match. The CDR3 nucleotides are TGTGCCAGTAGGGGCAGGGGGCGCGGTACCGGGGAGCTGTTTTTT. It yields the protein CASRGRGRGTGELFF.

V and J are TRBV2 and TRBJ2-2; 7 nucleotides align to TRBD2. V lost 4 bases to trimming and J lost 4 bases; unmatched junction nucleotides: 12. From germline, CDR1 is SNHLY and CDR2 FYNNEI. The CDR3 is 17 amino acids. CDR3 coding DNA: TGTGCCAGCAGTGGTCGCGCTCGCGGGAGTTTCACCGGGGAGCTGTTTTTT. It yields the protein CASSGRARGSFTGELFF. Using reference TRBV2 and TRBJ2-2 for the parts outside the CDR3, the full variable domain is EPEVTQTPSHQVTQMGQEVILRCVPISNHLYFYWYRQILGQKVEFLVSFYNNEISEKSEIFDDQFSVERPDGSNFTLKIRSTKLEDSAMYFCASSGRARGSFTGELFFGEGSRLTVL.

This chain links TRBV24-1 with TRBJ2-2; the match to TRBD1 covers 8 bases. V lost 6 bases and J lost 4; bases outside the gene matches: 12. The CDR3 extends over 17 amino acids. CDR1 and CDR2 from the germline V gene are KGHDR and SFDVKD. CDR3 DNA sequence: TGTGCCACCAGTCCCCCCCCAGGGGGCCCGGTCACCGGGGAGCTGTTTTTT. It is translated as CATSPPPGGPVTGELFF.

The gene calls are TRBV5-6 and TRBJ1-1; D uncertain. Trimming took 2 bases from V and 5 from J, leaving 10 bases between them. The germline gives CDR1 SGHDT, CDR2 YYEEEE. The CDR3 extends over 13 amino acids. CDR3 amino acids: CASSFPDGTEAFF. The CDR3 DNA sequence: TGTGCCAGCAGCTTCCCCGACGGGACTGAAGCTTTCTTT. Complete variable domain (other parts from reference TRBV5-6 and TRBJ1-1): DAGVTQSPTHLIKTRGQQVTLRCSPKSGHDTVSWYQQALGQGPQFIFQYYEEEERQRGNFPDRFSGHQFPNYSSELNVNALLLGDSALYLCASSFPDGTEAFFGQGTRLTVV.